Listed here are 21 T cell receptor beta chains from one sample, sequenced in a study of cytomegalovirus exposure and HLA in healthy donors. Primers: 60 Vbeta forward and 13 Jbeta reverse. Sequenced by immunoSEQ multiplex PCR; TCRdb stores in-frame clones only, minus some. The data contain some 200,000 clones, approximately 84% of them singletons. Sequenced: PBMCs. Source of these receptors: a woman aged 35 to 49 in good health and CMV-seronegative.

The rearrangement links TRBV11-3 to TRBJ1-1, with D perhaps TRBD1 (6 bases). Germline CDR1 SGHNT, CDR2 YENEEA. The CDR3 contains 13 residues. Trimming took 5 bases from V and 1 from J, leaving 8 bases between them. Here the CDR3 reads CASSPGQNTEAFF. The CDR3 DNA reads TGTGCCAGCAGCCCGGGACAGAACACTGAAGCTTTCTTT.

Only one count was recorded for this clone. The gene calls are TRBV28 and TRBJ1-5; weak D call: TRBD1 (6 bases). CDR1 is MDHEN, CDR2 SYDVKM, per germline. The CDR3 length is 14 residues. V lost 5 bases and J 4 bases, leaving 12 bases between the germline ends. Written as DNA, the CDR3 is TGTGCCAGCAGTACAATTCAGGGGAATCAGCCCCAGCATTTT. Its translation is CASSTIQGNQPQHF.

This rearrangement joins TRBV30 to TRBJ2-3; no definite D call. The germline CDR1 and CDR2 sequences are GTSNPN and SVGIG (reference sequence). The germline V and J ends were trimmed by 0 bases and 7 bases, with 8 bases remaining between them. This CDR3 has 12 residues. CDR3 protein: CAWSVSPYTQYF. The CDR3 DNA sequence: TGTGCCTGGAGTGTAAGCCCTTATACGCAGTATTTT.

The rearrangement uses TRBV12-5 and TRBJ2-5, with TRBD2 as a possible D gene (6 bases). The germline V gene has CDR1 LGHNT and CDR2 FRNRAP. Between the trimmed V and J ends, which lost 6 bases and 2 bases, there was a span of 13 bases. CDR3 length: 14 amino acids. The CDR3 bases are TGTGCTAGTGGGGAAAGCGGGTCTCAAGAGACCCAGTACTTC. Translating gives CASGESGSQETQYF. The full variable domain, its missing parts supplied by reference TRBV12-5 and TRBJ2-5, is DARVTQTPRHKVTEMGQEVTMRCQPILGHNTVFWYRQTMMQGLELLAYFRNRAPLDDSGMPKDRFSAEMPDATLATLKIQPSEPRDSAVYFCASGESGSQETQYFGPGTRLLVL.

The CDR3 spells CASSLERGIDTEAFF. The CDR3 DNA follows: TGTGCCAGCAGCTTAGAGAGGGGGATCGACACTGAAGCTTTCTTT. The chain employs TRBV7-9 and TRBJ1-1, with a weak D call TRBD1 (6 bases). The V and J ends lost 1 base and 3 bases respectively, with 12 bases between them. This CDR3 spans 15 amino acids. From germline, CDR1 is SEHNR and CDR2 FQNEAQ (reference sequence).

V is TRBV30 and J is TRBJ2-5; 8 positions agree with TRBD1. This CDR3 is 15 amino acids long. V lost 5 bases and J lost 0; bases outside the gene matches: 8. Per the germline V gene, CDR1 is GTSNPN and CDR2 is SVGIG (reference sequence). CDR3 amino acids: CAWDWTGRYQETQYF. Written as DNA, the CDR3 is TGTGCCTGGGATTGGACAGGGAGGTACCAAGAGACCCAGTACTTC.

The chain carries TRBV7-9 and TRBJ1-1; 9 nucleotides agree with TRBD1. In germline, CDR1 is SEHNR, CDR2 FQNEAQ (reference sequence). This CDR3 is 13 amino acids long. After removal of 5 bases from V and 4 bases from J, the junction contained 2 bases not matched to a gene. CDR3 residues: CASSAGQGTEAFF. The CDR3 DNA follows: TGTGCCAGCAGCGCGGGACAGGGCACTGAAGCTTTCTTT.

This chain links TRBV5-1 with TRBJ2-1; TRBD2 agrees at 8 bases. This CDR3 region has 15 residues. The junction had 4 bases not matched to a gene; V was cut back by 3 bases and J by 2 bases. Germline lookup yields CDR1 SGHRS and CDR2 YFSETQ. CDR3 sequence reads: CASSWGTRPYNEQFF. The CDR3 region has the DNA TGCGCCAGCAGCTGGGGGACTAGGCCCTACAATGAGCAGTTCTTC.

CDR3 protein: CASSLAGGGTDTQYF. Written as DNA, the CDR3 is TGCGCCAGCAGCTTGGCAGGGGGCGGCACAGATACGCAGTATTTT. J is TRBJ2-3 and V is TRBV5-1, with TRBD1 matching 8 bases. V lost 0 bases, J lost 1 base, and 1 base stayed unmatched. From germline, CDR1 is SGHRS and CDR2 YFSETQ. This CDR3 is built from 15 residues.

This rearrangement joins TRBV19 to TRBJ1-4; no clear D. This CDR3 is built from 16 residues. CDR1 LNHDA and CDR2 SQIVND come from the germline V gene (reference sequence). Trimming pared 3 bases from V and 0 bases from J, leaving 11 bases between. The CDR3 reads CASSIFSPATNEKLFF. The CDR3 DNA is TGTGCCAGTAGTATTTTCAGTCCAGCAACTAATGAAAAACTGTTTTTT.

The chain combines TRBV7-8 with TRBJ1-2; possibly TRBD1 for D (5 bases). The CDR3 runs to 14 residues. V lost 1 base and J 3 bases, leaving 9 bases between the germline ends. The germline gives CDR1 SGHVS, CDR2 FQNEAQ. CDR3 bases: TGTGCCAGCAGCTTAGGAGGGACTCACTATGGCTACACCTTC. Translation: CASSLGGTHYGYTF.

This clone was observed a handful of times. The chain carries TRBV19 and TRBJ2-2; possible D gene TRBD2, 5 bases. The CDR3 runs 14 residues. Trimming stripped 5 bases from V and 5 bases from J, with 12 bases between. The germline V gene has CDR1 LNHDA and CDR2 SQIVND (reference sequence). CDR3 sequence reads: CASSLASGTGELFF. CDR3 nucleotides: TGTGCCAGTAGTCTAGCTAGTGGGACCGGGGAGCTGTTTTTT.

CDR3 sequence: CASGSGGYDYGYTF. CDR3 DNA: TGTGCCAGCGGGTCGGGGGGTTACGACTATGGCTACACCTTC. The V call is TRBV9, the J call TRBJ1-2; TRBD1 might be the D (5 bases). CDR3 size: 14 residues. The ends were cut back, 7 bases at V and 3 bases at J, with 16 bases in the middle. The germline V gene has CDR1 SGDLS and CDR2 YYNGEE.

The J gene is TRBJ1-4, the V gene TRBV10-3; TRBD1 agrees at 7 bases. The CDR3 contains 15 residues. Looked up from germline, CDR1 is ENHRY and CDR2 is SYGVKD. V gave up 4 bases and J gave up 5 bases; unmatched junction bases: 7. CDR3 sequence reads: CAISAQQGTNEKLFF. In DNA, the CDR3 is TGTGCCATCAGTGCCCAACAGGGGACCAATGAAAAACTGTTTTTT.

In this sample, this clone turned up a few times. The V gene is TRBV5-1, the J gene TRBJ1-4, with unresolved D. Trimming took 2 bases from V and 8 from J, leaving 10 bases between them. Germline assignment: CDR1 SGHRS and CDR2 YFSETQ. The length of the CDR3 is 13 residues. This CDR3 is CASSFWGGEKLFF. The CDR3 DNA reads TGCGCCAGCAGCTTTTGGGGAGGGGAAAAACTGTTTTTT.

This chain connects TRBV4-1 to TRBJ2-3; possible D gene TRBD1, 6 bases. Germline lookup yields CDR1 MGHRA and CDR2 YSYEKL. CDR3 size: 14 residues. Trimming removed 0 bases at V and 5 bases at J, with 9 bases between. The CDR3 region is CASSQEQGRDTQYF. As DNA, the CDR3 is TGCGCCAGCAGCCAAGAACAGGGACGAGATACGCAGTATTTT.

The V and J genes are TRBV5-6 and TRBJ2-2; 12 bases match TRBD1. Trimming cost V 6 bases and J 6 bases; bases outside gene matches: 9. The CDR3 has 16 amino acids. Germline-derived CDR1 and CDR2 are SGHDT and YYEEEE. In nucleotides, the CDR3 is TGTGCCAGCACAACTCCGGGACAGGGGGCTTCCGGGGAGCTGTTTTTT. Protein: CASTTPGQGASGELFF.

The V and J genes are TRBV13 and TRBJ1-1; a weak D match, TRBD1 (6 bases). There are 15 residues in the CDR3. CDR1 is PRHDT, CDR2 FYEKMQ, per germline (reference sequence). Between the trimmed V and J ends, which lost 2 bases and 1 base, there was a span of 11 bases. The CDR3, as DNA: TGTGCCAGCAGCTTAAGGGGGTCTTCGAACACTGAAGCTTTCTTT. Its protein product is CASSLRGSSNTEAFF.

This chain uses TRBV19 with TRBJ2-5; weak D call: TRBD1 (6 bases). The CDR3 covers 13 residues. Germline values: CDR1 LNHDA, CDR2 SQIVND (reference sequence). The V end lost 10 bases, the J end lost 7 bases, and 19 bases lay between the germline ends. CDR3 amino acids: CATATGMRATQYF. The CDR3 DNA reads TGTGCCACGGCCACAGGGATGCGGGCGACCCAGTACTTC.

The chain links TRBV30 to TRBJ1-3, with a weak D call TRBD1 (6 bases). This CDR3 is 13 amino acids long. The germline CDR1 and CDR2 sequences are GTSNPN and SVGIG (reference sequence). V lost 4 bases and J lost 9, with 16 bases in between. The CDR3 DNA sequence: TGTGCCTGGACGAGGGGGAATGAGGGCACCATATATTTT. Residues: CAWTRGNEGTIYF.

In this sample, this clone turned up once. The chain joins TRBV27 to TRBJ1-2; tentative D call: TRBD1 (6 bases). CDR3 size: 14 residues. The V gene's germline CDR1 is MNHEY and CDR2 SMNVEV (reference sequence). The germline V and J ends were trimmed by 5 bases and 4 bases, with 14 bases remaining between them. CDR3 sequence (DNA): TGTGCCAGCAGTCCACAGGGCCCGCTCTATGGCTACACCTTC. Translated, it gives CASSPQGPLYGYTF.